These T cell receptor beta chains were read from a single sample in a study of PD-1 blockade in classical Hodgkin lymphoma. Data came from immunoSEQ multiplex PCR; TCRdb stores just in-frame clones and leaves some out. Seen here are roughly 20,000 clones, 85% observed once, and the top ten hold about an eighth. Sequencing used peripheral blood mononuclear cells (PBMCs), obtained before the fourth cycle of nivolumab. These receptors were taken from a human donor with classical Hodgkin lymphoma. CDR3s include the opening cysteine and the closing phenylalanine or tryptophan. The D gene is left open where the match is weak. Where a row states a size, it is once, few, many or the class of an expanded clone; other rows omit it.

V gene,clone size,J gene,D gene,CDR3 DNA,CDR3 protein
TRBV14,-,TRBJ2-1,-,TGTGCCAGCAGCCAAGAGCACAGCTGGGGAACCTACAATGAGCAGTTCTTC,CASSQEHSWGTYNEQFF
TRBV7-9,once,TRBJ1-5,TRBD1,TGTGCCAGCAGCTACGGGACAGGGAATCAGCCCCAGCATTTT,CASSYGTGNQPQHF
TRBV2,-,TRBJ2-7,TRBD2,TGTGCCAGCAGCGACCCATTAGCGGGAGGGCCTGGGTACGAGCAGTACTTC,CASSDPLAGGPGYEQYF
TRBV5-8,-,TRBJ1-5,TRBD1,TGTGCCAGCAGCTTGTGGGCCGGGACAGGGGTAGCTCAGCCCCAGCATTTT,CASSLWAGTGVAQPQHF
TRBV20-1,-,TRBJ2-7,-,TGCAGTGCTGCGGACAGATCCGAGCAGTACTTC,CSAADRSEQYF
TRBV4-2,-,TRBJ1-2,TRBD1,TGTGCCAGCAGGGGGACGGACAGGGACTATGGCTACACCTTC,CASRGTDRDYGYTF
TRBV9,-,TRBJ2-7,-,TGTGCCAGCAGCGTAGTTCCAGCTTCCTACGAGCAGTACTTC,CASSVVPASYEQYF
TRBV18,-,TRBJ1-1,-,TGTGCCAGCTCACTGTACGGGAACACTGAAGCTTTCTTT,CASSLYGNTEAFF
TRBV13,-,TRBJ2-7,TRBD2,TGTGCCAGCAGCCCGGGACATACTAGCGGGAGCTTATACGAGCAGTACTTC,CASSPGHTSGSLYEQYF
TRBV29-1,-,TRBJ2-7,TRBD2,TGCAGCGTAGAGGGACTAGCGGGGGGACTCAGGTTCGAGCAGTACTTC,CSVEGLAGGLRFEQYF
TRBV30,-,TRBJ2-1,-,TGTGCCTGGAGGGGAGCGGGCCCCCCCAATGAGCAGTTCTTC,CAWRGAGPPNEQFF
TRBV7-3,-,TRBJ2-1,-,TGTGCCAGCAGCTTAACCGGGACGGTGCTCTACAATGAGCAGTTCTTC,CASSLTGTVLYNEQFF
TRBV29-1,-,TRBJ2-7,TRBD2,TGCAGCGTTGAATCTAGCGGACTTTCCTACGAGCAGTACTTC,CSVESSGLSYEQYF
TRBV28,-,TRBJ1-1,-,TGTGCCAGCAGTTTGAGGGGTACTGAAGCTTTCTTT,CASSLRGTEAFF
TRBV6-5,few,TRBJ1-1,-,TGTGCCAGCAGACCTGGTTCATCTGAAGCTTTCTTT,CASRPGSSEAFF
TRBV21-1,-,TRBJ1-2,-,TGTGCCAGCAGCCCACCCGAGTCCTATGGCTACACCTTC,CASSPPESYGYTF
TRBV30,-,TRBJ1-2,-,TGTGCCTGGATGCGGGACGTGGGTGGCTACACCTTC,CAWMRDVGGYTF
TRBV6-5,few,TRBJ2-7,-,TGTGCCAGCAGTTACTCGGGTGGGAGCTCCTACGAGCAGTACTTC,CASSYSGGSSYEQYF
TRBV6-5,-,TRBJ1-5,TRBD1,TGTGCCAGCAGACCGACAGGGGGTCAGCCCCAGCATTTT,CASRPTGGQPQHF
TRBV10-3,-,TRBJ1-5,-,TGTGCCATCAGTGGGAGTGGGATTGGCAATCAGCCCCAGCATTTT,CAISGSGIGNQPQHF
TRBV27,-,TRBJ2-3,-,TGTGCCAGCAGTCTAGGGACAATACTCAGCACAGATACGCAGTATTTT,CASSLGTILSTDTQYF
TRBV4-1,-,TRBJ2-3,TRBD2,TGCGCCAGCAGCCCAGCTAGCGGTCTCACAGATACGCAGTATTTT,CASSPASGLTDTQYF
TRBV18,-,TRBJ2-3,TRBD2,TGTGCCAGCTCAGCAAGCGGGGGGCTGAGCACAGATACGCAGTATTTT,CASSASGGLSTDTQYF
TRBV28,-,TRBJ1-3,-,TGTGCCAGCAGTTTCCGGGGGGAGTTCTCTGGAAACACCATATATTTT,CASSFRGEFSGNTIYF
TRBV4-3,-,TRBJ1-5,TRBD1,TGCGCCAGCAGCCTTGGGACAGGGTTTAATCAGCCCCAGCATTTT,CASSLGTGFNQPQHF
TRBV6-1,-,TRBJ2-5,-,TGTGCCAGCAGTGGGGGATTCGAGACCCAGTACTTC,CASSGGFETQYF